The rows below give T cell receptor beta chains drawn from one sample of a study of early T cells in non-severe SARS-CoV-2 infection. One entry per CDR3 protein, called by TCRdb with MiXCR from the 5' RACE reads. The sample consists of just under 45,000 distinct CDR3 sequences, about a tenth of them appearing once. The sample comprised whole blood. The receptors were gathered from an adult who was a healthcare worker with PCR-confirmed SARS-CoV-2 infection or an uninfected control (not recorded which). The CDR3 runs from the conserved cysteine through the conserved F or W. The order of the fields is J gene, V gene, CDR3 protein.

TRBJ1-1	TRBV6-6	CASSYSREGKAFF
TRBJ2-5	TRBV7-3	CASSPPGETQYF
TRBJ2-1	TRBV2	CASSTTFEVGQFF
TRBJ1-5	TRBV6-1	CASSETRGQGQPQHF
TRBJ2-7	TRBV7-8	CASSPGQGRPYEQYF
TRBJ2-2	TRBV5-1	CASSFGWGLAGAATGELFF
TRBJ2-7	TRBV25-1	CASTRQGGHEQYF
TRBJ2-5	TRBV12-3/TRBV12-4	CASSFHGQVGETQYF
TRBJ2-3	TRBV29-1	CSVDRTDTQYF
TRBJ2-3	TRBV6-4	CASSDSGGATDTQYF
TRBJ2-7	TRBV18	CASSPRQGDGRTYEQYF
TRBJ2-1	TRBV30	CAFKRDWQGWEQFF
TRBJ2-5	TRBV6-1	CASSRDYPQETQYF
TRBJ1-4	TRBV5-8	CASSLILPGGEKLFF
TRBJ1-5	TRBV6-5	CASSPTEPDSNQPQHF
TRBJ2-5	TRBV5-6	CASSTATSLETQYF
TRBJ2-2	TRBV5-1	CASRSGVTGELFF
TRBJ2-1	TRBV29-1	CSVAGASYNEQFF
TRBJ1-1	TRBV18	CASTTALNTEAFF
TRBJ2-1	TRBV6-6	CASRTGQGIGNEQFF
TRBJ2-2	TRBV7-2	CASTGGHLSTGELFF
TRBJ1-4	TRBV20-1	CSAKGGGTGNNEKLFF
TRBJ2-2	TRBV4-3	CASSQLTGRTGELFF
TRBJ2-2	TRBV10-3	CAISLTGNTGELFF
TRBJ1-1	TRBV6-5	CASILGDRGVAFF
TRBJ1-5	TRBV10-2	CASSESAGSQPQHF
TRBJ2-3	TRBV24-1	CATSDLRTGGAYSTDTQYF
TRBJ2-5	TRBV29-1	CSVEGAGWQETQYF
TRBJ2-2	TRBV5-5	CASSFWVRTGELFF
TRBJ2-3	TRBV27	CASRAHGGRDTQYF
TRBJ1-2	TRBV29-1	CSVVTGSARRGYTF